This entry lists 19 T cell receptor beta chains sequenced from one sample in a study of control samples from healthy donors and cancer patients. Measured with immunoSEQ multiplex PCR; TCRdb has only the in-frame clones, and not every one. This table has roughly 59,000 clones, roughly 90% appearing once. Sequencing was carried out using PBMCs. The receptors derive from a middle-aged man with colorectal cancer.

The V gene is TRBV7-3, the J gene TRBJ2-2; possibly TRBD1 for D (5 bases). Germline V gives CDR1 SGHTA, CDR2 FQGTGA. The CDR3 runs 13 residues. V shed 2 bases and J shed 5 bases, with 6 bases lying between them. CDR3 protein: CASSLWTTGELFF. CDR3 nucleotides: TGTGCCAGCAGCTTATGGACAACCGGGGAGCTGTTTTTT.

The chain links TRBV6-5 to TRBJ2-4; 9 bases are a match to TRBD1. Unmatched junction bases numbered 4, after V lost 4 bases and J lost 0 bases. Germline V lookup: CDR1 MNHEY, CDR2 SVGAGI. This CDR3 spans 16 amino acids. Here the CDR3 reads CASSLGQGQAKNIQYF. Written as DNA, the CDR3 is TGTGCCAGCAGTTTGGGACAGGGCCAAGCCAAAAACATTCAGTACTTC.

V and J are TRBV19 and TRBJ2-3, with no clear D. The CDR3 is 15 residues long. V lost 4 bases and J 2 bases, leaving 13 bases between the germline ends. Looked up from germline, CDR1 is LNHDA and CDR2 is SQIVND (reference sequence). CDR3 protein: CASSNIGKFTDTQYF. In DNA, the CDR3 is TGTGCCAGTAGTAATATCGGCAAATTCACAGATACGCAGTATTTT.

The rearrangement links TRBV5-1 to TRBJ2-7; perhaps TRBD1 as D (6 bases). CDR1 and CDR2 (germline): SGHRS, YFSETQ. The V and J ends lost 5 bases and 5 bases respectively, with 20 bases between them. This CDR3 is built from 15 residues. CDR3 sequence (DNA): TGCGCCAGCAGTCGGACAGAACAAGGTTCCAACGAGCAGTACTTC. Amino acids: CASSRTEQGSNEQYF.

The CDR3 loop is CASRPTGGNHYGYTF. CDR3 bases: TGTGCCAGCCGCCCCACAGGGGGAAACCACTATGGCTACACCTTC. The V and J genes are TRBV6-5 and TRBJ1-2; 8 positions match TRBD1. Germline V CDR1 and CDR2: MNHEY, SVGAGI. V shed 8 bases, J shed 3 bases, and the junction held 11 bases outside the gene matches. The CDR3 has 15 amino acids.

The chain links TRBV13 to TRBJ1-3; D gene uncertain. Per germline, CDR1 PRHDT and CDR2 FYEKMQ (reference sequence). The V end lost 3 bases, the J end lost 1 base, and 10 bases lay between the germline ends. This CDR3 has 15 residues. The CDR3 sequence: CASSLGRTSGNTIYF. In DNA form, the CDR3 reads TGTGCCAGCAGCTTGGGGAGAACATCTGGAAACACCATATATTTT.

CDR3 region: CASSGRGAGAYEQYF. The DNA of the CDR3 is TGTGCCAGCAGCGGAAGGGGGGCGGGCGCCTACGAGCAGTACTTC. The rearrangement uses TRBV6-5 and TRBJ2-7; D is tentatively TRBD1 or TRBD2 (6 bases each). Germline V CDR1 and CDR2: MNHEY, SVGAGI. This CDR3 region has 15 residues. The V end was cut by 6 bases, the J end by 2 bases, with 17 bases between.

The V and J genes are TRBV5-4 and TRBJ2-1, with 10 bases aligning to TRBD1. V trimming: 4 bases; J trimming: 3 bases; junction bases outside the gene matches: 13. Looked up from germline, CDR1 is SGHNT and CDR2 is YYREEE (reference sequence). This CDR3 contains 18 residues. The CDR3 nucleotides read TGTGCCAGCAGCCCCATGCGTACCGGGACAGGGGTCTACAATGAGCAGTTCTTC. It translates to CASSPMRTGTGVYNEQFF.

This chain joins TRBV27 and TRBJ2-7, with TRBD1 matching 7 bases. The CDR3 extends over 17 amino acids. Trimming took 6 bases from V and 2 from J; bases not matched to a gene: 16. Germline-derived CDR1 and CDR2 are MNHEY and SMNVEV (reference sequence). CDR3 amino acids: CASRKDVWDRSPYEQYF. The CDR3 nucleotides are TGTGCCAGCAGAAAAGACGTCTGGGACAGAAGTCCCTACGAGCAGTACTTC.

The rearrangement uses TRBV18 and TRBJ2-5, with 7 bases matching TRBD1. This CDR3 is built from 13 residues. The junction had 1 base not matched to a gene; V was cut back by 4 bases and J by 2 bases. The germline V gene encodes CDR1 KGHSH and CDR2 LQKENI. Here the CDR3 reads CASSLGQQETQYF. CDR3 nucleotides: TGTGCCAGCTCACTGGGACAGCAAGAGACCCAGTACTTC.

The gene calls are TRBV2 and TRBJ2-1, with 7 bases matching TRBD2. V trimming: 7 bases; J trimming: 8 bases; junction bases outside the gene matches: 11. The CDR3 spans 14 residues. Germline CDR1 and CDR2: SNHLY and FYNNEI. CDR3 bases: TGTGCCAGCACCATCGGGCTAGCGGCCCATGAGCAGTTCTTC. This encodes CASTIGLAAHEQFF.

V gene TRBV9 combines with J gene TRBJ1-6; 7 bases match TRBD1. The CDR3 runs to 16 residues. Germline CDR1 is SGDLS and CDR2 is YYNGEE. With V trimmed by 3 bases and J by 7 bases, 10 bases remained unmatched. CDR3 sequence reads: CASSAETGIRNSPLHF. In DNA, the CDR3 is TGTGCCAGCAGCGCCGAGACAGGGATAAGGAATTCACCCCTCCACTTT.

The chain links TRBV5-6 to TRBJ2-7; 8 bases fit TRBD1. The J segment lost 4 bases and the V segment lost 2 bases, leaving 8 bases of the junction unmatched. This CDR3 is 15 amino acids long. Germline assignment: CDR1 SGHDT and CDR2 YYEEEE. The CDR3 nucleotides are TGTGCCAGCAGCTTCCGGGACAGGAGGAGTTACGAGCAGTACTTC. Translated: CASSFRDRRSYEQYF.

The gene calls are TRBV5-1 and TRBJ1-1; D is ambiguous. The V gene's germline CDR1 is SGHRS and CDR2 YFSETQ. The CDR3 loop spans 14 amino acids. V gave up 3 bases and J gave up 0 bases, with 9 bases separating them. The CDR3 spells CASSSQILNTEAFF. The CDR3 region has the DNA TGCGCCAGCAGCTCACAGATCTTGAACACTGAAGCTTTCTTT.

Points on this clone: An end of the junction differs from the germline gene, which may be a read error. The rearrangement joins TRBV18 to TRBJ1-2, with D perhaps TRBD1 (6 bases). The CDR3 sequence is 13 residues long. Germline loops: CDR1 KGHSH, CDR2 LQKENI. CDR3 coding DNA: TGTGCCAGCTCACTAAGCCTGACAGGTCCGGGTCTCTTC. Translated: CASSLSLTGPGLF. The variable domain in full, completed from reference TRBV18 and TRBJ1-2, reads NAGVMQNPRHLVRRRGQEARLRCSPMKGHSHVYWYRQLPEEGLKFMVYLQKENIIDESGMPKERFSAEFPKEGPSILRIQQVVRGDSAAYFCASSLSLTGPGLFGSGTRLTVV.

Concerning this clone itself: This sample also contains other DNA sequences that code for the same CDR3. The CDR3 DNA sequence: TGTGCCAGCAGCCACGGGACAGGGAAACAGCCCCAGCATTTT. Encoded protein: CASSHGTGKQPQHF. The chain joins TRBV5-6 to TRBJ1-5, with TRBD1 matching 9 bases. V dropped 4 bases and J dropped 7; count of bases not matched to a gene: 6. This CDR3 has 14 residues. Per germline, CDR1 SGHDT and CDR2 YYEEEE.

V gene TRBV2 combines with J gene TRBJ1-6; possibly TRBD1 for D (5 bases). Germline CDR1 reads SNHLY; CDR2 reads FYNNEI. The CDR3 runs 12 residues. V lost 6 bases to trimming and J lost 5 bases, with 5 bases between them. Here the CDR3 reads CASRGDNSPLHF. Here the CDR3 DNA reads TGTGCCAGCAGGGGGGATAATTCACCCCTCCACTTT.

This chain links TRBV9 with TRBJ1-2; no clear D gene. Looked up from germline, CDR1 is SGDLS and CDR2 is YYNGEE. The ends were cut back, 3 bases at V and 0 bases at J, with 9 bases in the middle. The CDR3 runs to 14 residues. CDR3 loop: CASSGPIANYGYTF. For the CDR3, the DNA is TGTGCCAGCAGCGGACCGATAGCTAACTATGGCTACACCTTC.

This CDR3 is CASSRQGADYGYTF. The CDR3 region has the DNA TGTGCCAGTAGTCGACAGGGGGCCGACTATGGCTACACCTTC. The genes are TRBV19 and TRBJ1-2, with 10 bases aligning to TRBD1. CDR1 is LNHDA and CDR2 is SQIVND in the germline V gene (reference sequence). Trimming cost V 5 bases and J 3 bases; bases outside gene matches: 3. The CDR3 runs to 14 residues.